A single T cell receptor (beta chain) is shown here with its context. The data stem from a study of PD-L1 blockade in urothelial cancer. Overall study context: At 3 weeks after treatment start (second dose) and again at 6 weeks, blood was analyzed.

Germline values: CDR1 LNHDA, CDR2 SQIVND (reference sequence). The CDR3 length is 14 residues. Trimming shortened V by 5 bases and J by 5 bases, and 16 bases separated the two germline ends. TCRdb keeps only in-frame clones here, not all; method: immunoSEQ multiplex PCR. Among fewer than 90,000 clones listed, around 90% were seen once. The time point: peripheral blood 6 weeks after treatment start. This specimen consisted of PBMCs, obtained around atezolizumab (anti-PD-L1) treatment. The rearrangement uses TRBV19 and TRBJ2-7, with D maybe TRBD2 (5 bases). The receptor comes from a woman aged 80 or over with urothelial cancer. Here the CDR3 reads CASSAGRSSHEQYF. The CDR3 region has the DNA TGTGCCAGTAGTGCGGGCAGGTCTTCCCACGAGCAGTACTTC.